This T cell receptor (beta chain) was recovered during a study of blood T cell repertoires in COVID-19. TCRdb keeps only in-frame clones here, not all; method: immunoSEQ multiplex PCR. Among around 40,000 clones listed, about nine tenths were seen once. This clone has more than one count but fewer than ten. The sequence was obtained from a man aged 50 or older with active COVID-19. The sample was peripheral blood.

CDR3 protein: CASSYSSRSGRAGAYEQYF. The CDR3 nucleotides read TGTGCCAGCAGTTACTCGAGTCGGAGCGGGAGGGCCGGAGCCTACGAGCAGTACTTC. V usage is TRBV6-2 or TRBV6-3 and J usage is TRBJ2-7, with 10 bases aligning to TRBD2. This CDR3 has 19 residues. Germline V CDR1 and CDR2: MNHEY, SVGEGT. J lost 2 bases, V lost 0 bases, and 13 bases had no gene match.